This TCR beta chain stems from a study of type 1 and type 2 diabetes patients. Study at large: T cells were magnetically sorted from PBMCs as CD4+ or CD8+ subsets.

Study-wide results and limits: Between type 2 diabetes and control samples, V and J usage averaged around 0.97 correlation.

The PCR template was genomic DNA. A primer set of 30 forward and 13 reverse primers amplified the CDR3. Using its own MiXCR run on the multiplex PCR reads, TCRdb lists one record per CDR3 protein. The repertoire includes approximately 260,000 distinct CDR3 sequences, 47% of them detected once, and about 13% sits in the top ten. This clonotype came up many times. Its antigen remains unknown. The germline gives CDR1 ENHRY, CDR2 SYGVKD. The CDR3 has 13 residues. Trimming left V 4 bases short and J 3 bases short, with 8 bases between. Roughly 9.8 milliliters of peripheral blood were collected from each participant.

Sample: peripheral blood mononuclear cells (PBMCs). The receptor's source is a man aged 18 to 30 with type 2 diabetes. This chain joins TRBV10-3 and TRBJ2-3; D ambiguous. The CDR3 reads CAISGGPTDTQYF. CDR3 coding DNA: TGTGCCATCAGTGGCGGACCGACAGATACGCAGTATTTT.